This paragraph reports one T cell receptor beta chain. Many counts were recorded for this clonotype. Its antigen target is currently unknown. No base qualities exist here, and no much larger clone lies one base off it. The sample originates from a study of T cells after yellow fever vaccination (dated by TCRdb to about 2019). For context, the study as a whole: Libraries from fractions with low cell numbers were prepared with the SMART-Seq v4 Ultra Low Input RNA kit. Two healthy male donors made up the cohort, one aged 18 to 29 years and the other aged 30 to 40 years. Blood was drawn at multiple timepoints before and after primary and secondary immunization, with bulk PBMC replicates and cell subsets isolated. To track T-cell clones before and after primary and booster YFV17D yellow fever vaccination, bulk TCR alpha and beta repertoires were sequenced longitudinally. General findings and caveats noted by the study authors: Because only two donors were included in the study, the extent to which the findings can be generalized is limited. FACS-sorted repertoires could contain abundant contaminating clonotypes from the bulk population, so computational filtering was required. A small share of clonotypes was detected in both CD4 and CD8 compartments, with the overlap likely arising from convergent recombination. Most clones expanded after primary vaccination were re-detected after the booster (almost 98% of CD4 and 88% of CD8), suggesting broad memory maintenance. Compared with the primary T-cell response, the secondary T-cell response was faster but weaker, reaching its peak on day 5 rather than on day 15.

TCR cDNA was synthesized by 5'RACE template switching, through which a universal primer site and unique molecular identifiers were introduced. Priming of cDNA synthesis was performed from both the TCR alpha and TCR beta constant segments. Libraries were amplified in two PCR steps, with sample barcodes and sequencing adapters added in the second step. Sequencing of libraries was done on Illumina HiSeq 2500 (2x100 bp) or NovaSeq (2x150 bp). Per the source publication's procedure: MIGEC handled demultiplexing of reads and collapsing into UMI consensus sequences, while MiXCR performed V(D)J alignment. Using edgeR on replicate PBMC samples, clonotypes were called vaccine-responding if FDR was below 0.01 and the log2 fold change was above 5 up to day 15. CD4 or CD8 identity was assigned to each bulk clonotype according to whether the clonotype was present at higher abundance in the sequenced CD4 repertoire or the sequenced CD8 repertoire. TCRdb cleaned the public reads at Q25 with fastp, built clones with MiXCR and kept in-frame beta chains. CDR3 protein sequences are deduplicated, and each keeps its most common genes and DNA. TCRdb's processing, not the authors', yielded these V and J calls. For this sample the table gives about 73,000 distinct CDR3 sequences, of which almost 8% were detected only once. Jointly, the top ten make up 41% of the sample.

The sample's treatment or condition label, decoded: live attenuated yellow fever vaccine strain. PBMCs were isolated from peripheral blood using a standard Ficoll-Paque protocol. Dynabeads CD4 and CD8 positive selection kits were used to isolate CD4 and CD8 T-cell fractions. TriZol was used to extract RNA from bulk PBMCs, from CD4 and CD8 fractions, and from dextramer-positive and dextramer-negative fractions. The CDR3 covers 16 residues, taking in both the cysteine and the phenylalanine. Only the CDR3 DNA stays, 48 bases, in frame from base 1. CDR1 LNHNV and CDR2 YYDKDF were looked up in the germline V gene (reference sequence). Germline trimming amounts to 2 bases on V and 5 bases on J, with 7 as the count of junction bases outside the gene matches.

Specimen: CD8+ T cells sorted from PBMCs, collected on the day of the yellow fever booster vaccination. This TCR came from a man younger than 40 who received the YFV17D yellow fever vaccine. The sequence links TRBV15 to TRBJ2-1; TRBD1 lines up with 9 middle nucleotides. The DNA is as follows: TGTGCCACCAGCAGACTCCGGGACAGGGCCCACAATGAGCAGTTCTTC. It codes for CATSRLRDRAHNEQFF.